The 22 T cell receptor beta chains presented below share a single source sample, sequenced in a study of PD-L1 blockade in urothelial cancer. Time point here: pretreatment peripheral blood. Sequenced by immunoSEQ multiplex PCR; TCRdb stores in-frame clones only, minus some. The top ten clones hold about 8.6% of a sample with tens of thousands of clones, 84% of them seen once. Material: PBMCs, obtained around atezolizumab (anti-PD-L1) treatment. These receptors were taken from a woman aged 65 to 85 with urothelial cancer.

The V gene is TRBV23-1, the J gene TRBJ2-1; 8 bases map to TRBD2. TRBV23-1 is designated an ORF whose function remains uncertain. The CDR3 covers 15 residues. The V segment lost 7 bases and the J segment 10 bases; nucleotides outside the gene matches: 15. CDR3 amino acids: CASTGGASGSQEQFF. The CDR3 nucleotides read TGCGCCAGCACCGGCGGGGCCAGCGGGAGTCAGGAGCAGTTCTTC.

The gene calls are TRBV5-1 and TRBJ2-3, with no clear D. Trimming left V 1 base short and J 5 bases short, with 5 bases between. Germline CDR1 SGHRS, CDR2 YFSETQ. The CDR3 loop spans 12 amino acids. CDR3 bases: TGCGCCAGCAGCTTGTCGTTAGATACGCAGTATTTT. Protein sequence: CASSLSLDTQYF.

This clone was observed a handful of times. This chain connects TRBV6-6 to TRBJ2-5; D perhaps matches TRBD2 (6 bases). The CDR3 is made up of 16 amino acids. CDR1 and CDR2 from the germline V gene are MNHNY and SVGAGI (reference sequence). V was clipped by 6 bases and J by 3 bases, with 20 bases between them. In DNA, the CDR3 is TGTGCCAGCAGAGGGACTGGGGACCGCACCAAAGAGACCCAGTACTTC. This encodes CASRGTGDRTKETQYF.

This clone has more than one count but fewer than ten. V and J are TRBV2 and TRBJ1-1; TRBD1 agrees at 10 bases. The length of the CDR3 is 14 residues. V dropped 4 bases and J dropped 4; count of bases not matched to a gene: 3. Germline CDR1 reads SNHLY; CDR2 reads FYNNEI. The CDR3 loop reads CASSGTGGITEAFF. The CDR3 DNA sequence: TGTGCCAGCAGTGGGACAGGGGGGATCACTGAAGCTTTCTTT.

There are a few counts of this clone. V and J are TRBV15 and TRBJ1-6, with no clear D. The CDR3 runs to 13 residues. The V end was cut by 5 bases, the J end by 9 bases, with 11 bases between. Germline assignment: CDR1 LNHNV and CDR2 YYDKDF (reference sequence). Written as DNA, the CDR3 is TGTGCCACCAGCGAGGGAAGGAGTTCACCCCTCCACTTT. It specifies CATSEGRSSPLHF. Drawing the rest from reference TRBV15 and TRBJ1-6, the complete variable domain is DAMVIQNPRYQVTQFGKPVTLSCSQTLNHNVMYWYQQKSSQAPKLLFHYYDKDFNNEADTPDNFQSRRPNTSFCFLDIRSPGLGDTAMYLCATSEGRSSPLHFGNGTRLTVT.

This chain joins TRBV2 and TRBJ2-7; TRBD1 is a possible D gene (6 bases). The V end was cut by 7 bases, the J end by 2 bases, with 15 bases between. The CDR3 is made up of 14 amino acids. The germline V gene encodes CDR1 SNHLY and CDR2 FYNNEI. CDR3 residues: CASTRGSGTYEQYF. CDR3 nucleotide sequence: TGTGCCAGCACTAGGGGGAGTGGGACCTACGAGCAGTACTTC.

V is TRBV30 and J is TRBJ2-7, with 7 bases fitting TRBD1. The CDR3 is 13 amino acids. The germline CDR1 and CDR2 sequences are GTSNPN and SVGIG (reference sequence). V shed 5 bases, J shed 2 bases, and the junction held 6 bases outside the gene matches. This chain's CDR3 is CAWVDRTTYEQYF. CDR3 nucleotide sequence: TGTGCCTGGGTGGACAGGACCACCTACGAGCAGTACTTC.

The genes are TRBV4-1 and TRBJ2-7; possible D gene TRBD1, 6 bases. The V and J ends lost 1 base and 7 bases respectively, with 17 bases between them. The CDR3 is made up of 15 amino acids. The V gene's germline CDR1 is MGHRA and CDR2 YSYEKL. The CDR3 sequence is CASSQAPTGSREQYF. The CDR3 coding sequence is TGCGCCAGCAGCCAAGCACCCACAGGGTCCCGGGAGCAGTACTTC.

This sequence joins TRBV7-9 and TRBJ2-2, with TRBD2 matching 7 bases. Trimming took 0 bases from V and 7 from J; bases not matched to a gene: 11. This CDR3 contains 17 residues. CDR1 and CDR2 from the germline V gene are SEHNR and FQNEAQ (reference sequence). CDR3 in amino acids: CASSLAYVGGHVGELFF. CDR3 nucleotide sequence: TGTGCCAGCAGCTTAGCTTACGTGGGAGGGCACGTCGGGGAGCTGTTTTTT. Based on the CDR3 plus reference TRBV7-9 and TRBJ2-2, the full variable domain is DTGVSQNPRHKITKRGQNVTFRCDPISEHNRLYWYRQTLGQGPEFLTYFQNEAQLEKSRLLSDRFSAERPKGSFSTLEIQRTEQGDSAMYLCASSLAYVGGHVGELFFGEGSRLTVL.

The chain links TRBV11-1 to TRBJ2-5, with 8 positions matching TRBD1. The germline V gene has CDR1 SGHAT and CDR2 FQDESV (reference sequence). Germline trimming cut 6 bases from V and 4 bases from J; bases unmatched to any gene: 7. The CDR3 length is 14 residues. For the CDR3, the DNA is TGTGCCAGCAGACCTGGACAGGGCCGAGAGACCCAGTACTTC. Translation gives CASRPGQGRETQYF. Together with reference TRBV11-1 and TRBJ2-5, the CDR3 gives the full variable domain: EAEVAQSPRYKITEKSQAVAFWCDPISGHATLYWYRQILGQGPELLVQFQDESVVDDSQLPKDRFSAERLKGVDSTLKIQPAELGDSAMYLCASRPGQGRETQYFGPGTRLLVL.

The chain combines TRBV28 with TRBJ2-6; TRBD2 matches at 14 bases. V lost 5 bases, J lost 4 bases, and 10 bases stayed unmatched. The CDR3 contains 19 residues. CDR1 and CDR2 (germline): MDHEN, SYDVKM. The CDR3 DNA sequence: TGTGCCAGCAGTCAACCGGGACTAGCGGGAGCATCCGGGGCCAACGTCCTGACTTTC. It specifies CASSQPGLAGASGANVLTF.

The chain couples TRBV6-5 to TRBJ1-2, with TRBD1 identical over 8 bases. With V trimmed by 6 bases and J by 3 bases, 9 bases remained unmatched. In germline, CDR1 is MNHEY, CDR2 SVGAGI. The CDR3 totals 15 residues. The CDR3 DNA follows: TGTGCCAGCAGGTCTCCTGGACAGGGAGACTATGGCTACACCTTC. It yields the protein CASRSPGQGDYGYTF.

The CDR3 bases are TGTGCCAGCAGCCCTCGGACAGGAGGATACTCCTACAATGAGCAGTTCTTC. It yields the protein CASSPRTGGYSYNEQFF. V usage is TRBV9 and J usage is TRBJ2-1, with 7 bases identical to TRBD1. The length of the CDR3 is 17 residues. V gave up 4 bases and J gave up 0 bases; unmatched junction bases: 10. Looked up from germline, CDR1 is SGDLS and CDR2 is YYNGEE. Full variable domain (remainder filled in from reference TRBV9 and TRBJ2-1): DSGVTQTPKHLITATGQRVTLRCSPRSGDLSVYWYQQSLDQGLQFLIQYYNGEERAKGNILERFSAQQFPDLHSELNLSSLELGDSALYFCASSPRTGGYSYNEQFFGPGTRLTVL.

CDR3 protein: CSVSQTGSSYEQYF. CDR3 sequence (DNA): TGCAGCGTTTCACAGACAGGGAGCTCCTACGAGCAGTACTTC. This chain uses TRBV29-1 with TRBJ2-7; 7 bases agree with TRBD1. Looked up from germline, CDR1 is SQVTM and CDR2 is ANQGSEA. Trimming cost V 5 bases and J 0 bases; bases outside gene matches: 7. The CDR3 consists of 14 residues.

The V and J genes are TRBV5-1 and TRBJ1-1; D gene ambiguous. The germline CDR1 and CDR2 sequences are SGHRS and YFSETQ. Trimming cost V 0 bases and J 4 bases, with 7 bases left between them. The CDR3 totals 13 residues. The CDR3 nucleotides read TGCGCCAGCAGCTTGGGACGGGGCACTGAAGCTTTCTTT. This sequence encodes CASSLGRGTEAFF. The whole variable domain, filled in from reference TRBV5-1 and TRBJ1-1, reads KAGVTQTPRYLIKTRGQQVTLSCSPISGHRSVSWYQQTPGQGLQFLFEYFSETQRNKGNFPGRFSGRQFSNSRSEMNVSTLELGDSALYLCASSLGRGTEAFFGQGTRLTVV.

This chain links TRBV4-1 with TRBJ2-3, with 9 bases that match TRBD2. Germline loops: CDR1 MGHRA, CDR2 YSYEKL. Trimming at V came to 0 bases and at J to 4 bases, leaving 8 bases not matched to a gene. This CDR3 is 17 amino acids long. CDR3 loop: CASSQDSSSGGPDTQYF. CDR3 nucleotides: TGCGCCAGCAGCCAAGATTCGAGCAGCGGGGGGCCAGATACGCAGTATTTT.

The chain is built from TRBV5-4 and TRBJ2-7, with 9 bases identical to TRBD2. J gave up 2 bases and V 1 base, and 7 bases lay outside the gene matches. CDR1 is SGHNT, CDR2 YYREEE, per germline (reference sequence). CDR3 length equals 16 residues. The CDR3 spells CASSLLAGETPYEQYF. CDR3 sequence (DNA): TGTGCCAGCAGCTTGTTAGCGGGAGAAACCCCCTACGAGCAGTACTTC.

The V gene is TRBV20-1, the J gene TRBJ2-7; D may be TRBD1 (5 bases). CDR1 and CDR2 from the germline V gene are DFQATT and SNEGSKA (reference sequence). The CDR3 consists of 11 residues. The germline V and J ends were trimmed by 2 bases and 5 bases, with 7 bases remaining between them. The CDR3 DNA follows: TGCAGTGCTAGACAGGGTAACGAGCAGTACTTC. Translation: CSARQGNEQYF.

The rearrangement links TRBV30 to TRBJ1-1; 9 bases align to TRBD1. Germline V gene sequence: CDR1 GTSNPN, CDR2 SVGIG (reference sequence). Unmatched junction bases numbered 1, after V lost 5 bases and J lost 0 bases. CDR3 length: 13 amino acids. CDR3 sequence: CAWGTGMNTEAFF. CDR3 nucleotide sequence: TGTGCCTGGGGGACAGGGATGAACACTGAAGCTTTCTTT.

The V and J genes are TRBV10-3 and TRBJ2-3; tentatively, D is TRBD2 (6 bases). Trimming cost V 3 bases and J 1 base, with 8 bases left between them. The CDR3 extends over 14 amino acids. CDR1 ENHRY and CDR2 SYGVKD come from the germline V gene. This chain's CDR3 is CAISDSSGTDTQYF. CDR3 DNA sequence: TGTGCCATCAGTGATTCTAGCGGCACAGATACGCAGTATTTT.

The chain links TRBV25-1 to TRBJ1-2; 8 bases align to TRBD1. The germline V gene has CDR1 MGHDK and CDR2 SYGVNS. V trimming: 3 bases; J trimming: 4 bases; junction bases outside the gene matches: 7. The CDR3 is 15 amino acids. The CDR3 protein is CASSDSPDRGYGYTF. In nucleotides, the CDR3 is TGTGCCAGCAGTGATTCCCCAGACAGGGGCTATGGCTACACCTTC.

The V and J genes are TRBV30 and TRBJ2-3; D gene uncertain. This CDR3 is 12 amino acids long. The germline V gene encodes CDR1 GTSNPN and CDR2 SVGIG (reference sequence). V was trimmed by 5 bases and J by 2 bases, leaving 8 bases between them. CDR3 residues: CAWGPATDTQYF. The CDR3 coding sequence is TGTGCCTGGGGGCCCGCCACAGATACGCAGTATTTT. Filled out from reference TRBV30 and TRBJ2-3, the complete variable domain reads SQTIHQWPATLVQPVGSPLSLECTVEGTSNPNLYWYRQAAGRGLQLLFYSVGIGQISSEVPQNLSASRPQDRQFILSSKKLLLSDSGFYLCAWGPATDTQYFGPGTRLTVL.